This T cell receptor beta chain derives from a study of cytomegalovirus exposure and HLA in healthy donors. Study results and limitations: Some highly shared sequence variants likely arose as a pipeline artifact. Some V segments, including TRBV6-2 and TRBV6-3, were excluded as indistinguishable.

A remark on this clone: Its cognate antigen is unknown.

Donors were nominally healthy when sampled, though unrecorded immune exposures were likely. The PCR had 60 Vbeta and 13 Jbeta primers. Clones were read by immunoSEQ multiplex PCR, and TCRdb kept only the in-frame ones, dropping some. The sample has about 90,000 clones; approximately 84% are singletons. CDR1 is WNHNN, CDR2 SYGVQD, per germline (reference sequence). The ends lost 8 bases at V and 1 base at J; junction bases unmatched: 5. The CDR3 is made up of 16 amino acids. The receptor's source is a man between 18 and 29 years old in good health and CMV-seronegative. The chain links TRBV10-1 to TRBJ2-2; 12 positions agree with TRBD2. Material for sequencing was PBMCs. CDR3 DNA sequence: TGCGCCAGCGCGCGGACTAGCGGGATGAACACCGGGGAGCTGTTTTTT. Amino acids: CASARTSGMNTGELFF.